Below, one TCR beta chain is given with its context. The antigen this receptor binds is unknown. Per-nucleotide qualities are absent, and no much larger clonotype sits a single base away. The germline V gene encodes CDR1 KGHSH and CDR2 LQKENI. The CDR3 contains 13 residues, cysteine and phenylalanine counted. The retained sequence is limited to the CDR3, 39 bases, with the frame set at the first base. V gives up 3 bases and J gives up 6 bases, and the segment between their germline ends measures 12 bases. The data derive from a study of PD-1 blockade in classical Hodgkin lymphoma (dated by TCRdb to the early 2020s). Broadly, across the study: Nivolumab dosing was 3 mg/kg intravenously every 2 weeks, continuing until either disease progression or unacceptable toxicity. The study used TCR beta sequencing and CyTOF to define a peripheral blood immune signature of response to PD-1 blockade in classical Hodgkin lymphoma. Paper-wide results and their limitations: A significant rise by C4D1 was seen in CD4+ but not CD8+ TCR diversity (p=0.0027 vs p=0.16), with the rise being most apparent in complete responders (p=0.02). Trial patients with a complete response had baseline diversity similar to that of newly diagnosed patients, while partial responders and progressors had significantly lower diversity. Newly diagnosed patients were reported to have lower baseline TCR diversity than healthy donors, and relapsed/refractory patients were reported to have lower baseline TCR diversity still. Patients starting nivolumab less than 1 year after ASCT had lower diversity and were excluded from later analyses to avoid confounding by immune reconstitution. The study was restricted to a single clinical trial cohort, and the causes of repertoire differences, possibly disease activity or prior therapy, were left undefined.

In light of the paper, this sample's time point label describes: cycle 2 day 1 (C2D1) of nivolumab. Every trial patient had relapsed after autologous stem cell transplantation, and cohorts A, B and C differed in prior brentuximab vedotin exposure. The trial cohort included 50 to 60 patients with relapsed/refractory classical Hodgkin lymphoma, and each patient had a best overall response of complete response, partial response or progressive disease. In the multi-cohort phase II CheckMate 205 trial, trial patients received single-agent nivolumab. An independent review committee assessed best overall response by applying the 2007 International Working Group response criteria. Trial PBMCs were collected immediately before nivolumab initiation (C1D1) and during therapy at cycle 2 day 1 and cycle 4 day 1. After peripheral blood was drawn into 8 mL Vacutainer Cell Preparation Tubes, PBMCs were isolated by centrifugation and then cryopreserved.

Genomic DNA was isolated using the Qiagen DNeasy kit from unsorted PBMCs as well as from negatively selected CD4+ and CD8+ fractions. Using primers that anneal to V and J segments, immunoSEQ multiplex PCR amplified the TCR beta CDR3 regions. Amplification bias was minimized using a synthetic immune receptor repertoire, and residual bias was removed computationally after sequencing. Under the source paper's analysis protocol: Custom Python scripts were used to quantify repertoire diversity as the Shannon entropy index. Unsorted, CD4+ and CD8+ repertoires were examined separately, except in combined analyses, for which CD4+ and CD8+ sequences were merged in silico. A clone counted as expanded when the clone's frequency after treatment rose at least 2-fold relative to C1D1, and clones undetected at baseline were given a pseudocount of 0.5. Singleton clones were defined as clones with 0 or 1 copy at C1D1, and non-singleton clones were defined as clones with 2 or more copies. Clones expanded in unsorted samples were annotated as CD4+, CD8+ or unknown by matching protein sequences in sorted samples from the same patient. Diversity changes from C1D1 to C4D1 were tested in paired samples using Wilcoxon tests. TCRdb mirrors the immuneACCESS table, restricted to in-frame sequences. Some clones are absent from its copies; in checked studies, under half trace to an unresolved V gene, and the reason for the others is unknown. Clone size and V and J calls were adopted from that table, with D and trimming inferred from the DNA. The sample profile shows tens of thousands of clones; 75% to 90% of them were found once. The top ten hold over 8.5% of the sample.

Sequenced here: peripheral blood mononuclear cells (PBMCs), sampled before the second cycle of nivolumab. The TCR sequence derives from a human donor with classical Hodgkin lymphoma. The rearranged chain carries TRBV18 and TRBJ2-7; TRBD1 is a possible D gene, resting on 6 matching bases. The CDR3 reads CASSPHRDSEQYF. The nucleotides are TGTGCCAGCTCACCGCACAGGGATTCCGAGCAGTACTTC.